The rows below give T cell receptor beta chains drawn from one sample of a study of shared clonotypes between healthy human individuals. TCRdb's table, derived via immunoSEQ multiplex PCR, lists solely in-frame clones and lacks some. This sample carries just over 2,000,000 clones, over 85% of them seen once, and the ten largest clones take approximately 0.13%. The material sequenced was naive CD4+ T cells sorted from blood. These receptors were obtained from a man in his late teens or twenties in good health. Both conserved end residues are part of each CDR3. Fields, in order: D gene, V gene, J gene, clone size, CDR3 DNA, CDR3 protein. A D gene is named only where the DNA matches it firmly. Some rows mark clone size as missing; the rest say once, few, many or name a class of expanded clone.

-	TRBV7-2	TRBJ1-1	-	TGTGCCAGCAGCCTGTCCCAGGGGAGCACTGAAGCTTTCTTT	CASSLSQGSTEAFF
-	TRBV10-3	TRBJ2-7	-	TGTGCCATCAGTGAGGGGACCTACTCGGGGCAGTACTTC	CAISEGTYSGQYF
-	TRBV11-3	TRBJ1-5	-	TGTGCCAGCAGGCACAGGGTTAGCAATCAGCCCCAGCATTTT	CASRHRVSNQPQHF
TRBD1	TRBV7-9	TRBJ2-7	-	TGTGCCAGCAGCTTAACTCCGGGACAGGGCGACGAGCAGTACTTC	CASSLTPGQGDEQYF
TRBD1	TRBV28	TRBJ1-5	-	TGTGCCAGCAGAGCACAGGGGGTACTAAATTCGCCCCAGCATTTT	CASRAQGVLNSPQHF
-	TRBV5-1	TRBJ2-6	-	TGCGCCACAGGACCCGGATTCTCTGGGGCCAACGTCCTGACTTTC	CATGPGFSGANVLTF
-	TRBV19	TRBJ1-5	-	TGTGCCAGTAGTCCTGGCAGCCTGGGCAATCAGCCCCAGCATTTT	CASSPGSLGNQPQHF
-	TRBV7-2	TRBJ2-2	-	TGTGCCAGCAGCAAAGGGGCGGGGAACACCGGGGAGCTGTTTTTT	CASSKGAGNTGELFF
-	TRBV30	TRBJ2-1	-	TGTGCCTGGAGTGTACGTGCGACCTACAATGAGCAGTTCTTC	CAWSVRATYNEQFF
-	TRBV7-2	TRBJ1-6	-	TGTGCCAGCAGCTTAGTGGTCGGCGGCAGGGAGAATTCACCCCTCCACTTT	CASSLVVGGRENSPLHF
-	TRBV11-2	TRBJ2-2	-	TGTGCCAGCAGCCCCGCCAAACGGGAAGGGTACACCGGGGAGCTGTTTTTT	CASSPAKREGYTGELFF
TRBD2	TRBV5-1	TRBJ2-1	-	TGCGCCAGCAGCTCGCGTCCTAGCGGGGGGGCGGTTGAGCAGTTCTTC	CASSSRPSGGAVEQFF
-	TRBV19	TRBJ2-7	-	TGTGCCAGTAGTGCGGCAGGGTCCTACGAGCAGTACTTC	CASSAAGSYEQYF
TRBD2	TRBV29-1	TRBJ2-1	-	TGCAGCGTTCGAGCGGGGGGGCCGGTCGAGCAGTTCTTC	CSVRAGGPVEQFF
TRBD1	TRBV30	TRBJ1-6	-	TGTGCCTGGAGGGACAGGCGCCAATCACCCCTCCACTTT	CAWRDRRQSPLHF
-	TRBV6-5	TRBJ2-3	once	TGTGCCAGCAGTTCAGTAGGGGATACGCAGTATTTT	CASSSVGDTQYF
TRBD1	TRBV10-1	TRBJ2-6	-	TGCGCCAGCAGTGGGACAGGCCCCGACGTCCTGACTTTC	CASSGTGPDVLTF
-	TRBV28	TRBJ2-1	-	TGTGCCAGCAGGCGAGCAGGGTCCTACAATGAGCAGTTCTTC	CASRRAGSYNEQFF
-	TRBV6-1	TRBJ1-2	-	TGTGCCAGCAGTGAACGACAGGGCTACACCTTC	CASSERQGYTF
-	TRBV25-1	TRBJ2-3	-	TGTGCCAGCAGTGAAAGTCGACAGGCAGGTACGCAGTATTTT	CASSESRQAGTQYF
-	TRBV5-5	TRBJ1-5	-	TGTGCCAGCAGTCGGGAGGCAGGATTCAATCAGCCCCAGCATTTT	CASSREAGFNQPQHF
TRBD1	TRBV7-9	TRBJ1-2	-	TGTGCCAGCAGCTTAGACAGGGGGATGTATGGCTACACCTTC	CASSLDRGMYGYTF
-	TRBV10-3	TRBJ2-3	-	TGTGCCATCAGGGGGCCAGATACGCAGTATTTT	CAIRGPDTQYF
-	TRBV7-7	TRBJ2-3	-	TGTGCTAGCAGCAAAGAACGGGGTACAGATACGCAGTATTTT	CASSKERGTDTQYF
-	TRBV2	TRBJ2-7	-	TGTGCCAGCAGTGAAACTAGGGTTAGCTCCTACGAGCAGTACTTC	CASSETRVSSYEQYF
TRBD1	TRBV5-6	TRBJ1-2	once	TGTGCCAGCAGCTTGAGACAGGGGGGAGGCTACACCTTC	CASSLRQGGGYTF
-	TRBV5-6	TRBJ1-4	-	TGTGCCAGCAGCTCGAATGAAAAACTGTTTTTT	CASSSNEKLFF
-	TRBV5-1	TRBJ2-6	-	TGCGCCAGCAGCGGAGGGAGCTCTGGGGCCAACGTCCTGACTTTC	CASSGGSSGANVLTF
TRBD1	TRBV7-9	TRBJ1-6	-	TGTGCCAGCAGTTCGACAGGGGCAGGAACGGCACCCCTCCACTTT	CASSSTGAGTAPLHF
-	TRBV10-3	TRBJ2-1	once	TGTGCCATCAGTGAGTCGATTTTATCAGATGAGCAGTTCTTC	CAISESILSDEQFF
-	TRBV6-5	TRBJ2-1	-	TGTGCCAGCAGGGACGACTCTCCTGGCCGCAATGAGCAGTTCTTC	CASRDDSPGRNEQFF